A single sample gave rise to the 15 T cell receptor beta chains below, sequenced in a study of cytomegalovirus exposure and HLA in healthy donors. Generated by immunoSEQ multiplex PCR, the TCRdb table keeps only in-frame clones and is missing some. This sample has about 60,000 clones, with around 90% found just once. The sample consisted of PBMCs. The receptors stem from a man younger than 30 in good health and CMV-seronegative.

The CDR3, as DNA: TGTGCCAGCAGGGAAGCGGGAGCAGGCGAGCAGTACTTC. Protein: CASREAGAGEQYF. V and J are TRBV27 and TRBJ2-7; TRBD2 aligns across 8 bases. This CDR3 contains 13 residues. Trimming at V came to 6 bases and at J to 6 bases, leaving 7 bases not matched to a gene. The germline CDR1 and CDR2 sequences are MNHEY and SMNVEV (reference sequence).

V and J are TRBV7-9 and TRBJ2-3; TRBD2 might be the D (7 bases). This CDR3 region has 17 residues. Germline-derived CDR1 and CDR2 are SEHNR and FQNEAQ (reference sequence). Trimming took 5 bases from V and 5 from J, leaving 23 bases between them. CDR3 sequence: CASSLQDQAGHVDTQYF. The CDR3 DNA follows: TGTGCCAGCAGCCTTCAAGACCAAGCGGGACACGTAGATACGCAGTATTTT. The full variable domain, with the rest looked up from reference TRBV7-9 and TRBJ2-3, is DTGVSQNPRHKITKRGQNVTFRCDPISEHNRLYWYRQTLGQGPEFLTYFQNEAQLEKSRLLSDRFSAERPKGSFSTLEIQRTEQGDSAMYLCASSLQDQAGHVDTQYFGPGTRLTVL.

This clone was detected once. The chain uses TRBV11-2 and TRBJ2-6; 8 bases agree with TRBD1. The CDR3 runs 17 residues. The germline V gene has CDR1 SGHAT and CDR2 FQNNGV. V dropped 3 bases and J dropped 0; count of bases not matched to a gene: 4. CDR3 in DNA: TGTGCCAGCAGCTTCAGGACAGGGCCCTCTGGGGCCAACGTCCTGACTTTC. As protein: CASSFRTGPSGANVLTF.

The CDR3 sequence: CASSQPDRIRIGELFF. The CDR3 bases are TGCGCCAGCAGCCAACCGGACAGGATAAGGATCGGGGAGCTGTTTTTT. The chain uses TRBV4-1 and TRBJ2-2; 7 positions match TRBD1. The CDR3 is 16 residues long. J lost 7 bases, V lost 2 bases, and 10 bases had no gene match. Germline V gives CDR1 MGHRA, CDR2 YSYEKL.

The genes are TRBV9 and TRBJ2-1; 8 bases map to TRBD1. This CDR3 contains 15 residues. V gave up 1 base and J gave up 3 bases; unmatched junction bases: 3. Germline V lookup: CDR1 SGDLS, CDR2 YYNGEE. CDR3 DNA: TGTGCCAGCAGCGTAAGGGGACAGGTCTACAATGAGCAGTTCTTC. This codes for CASSVRGQVYNEQFF.

The chain uses TRBV6-4 and TRBJ2-7, with D possibly matching TRBD1 (6 bases). This CDR3 contains 13 residues. Per germline, CDR1 MRHNA and CDR2 SNTAGT. In DNA form, the CDR3 reads TGTGCAGGTAGGCAGGGGTTTAGGGACGAGCAGTACTTC. Protein: CAGRQGFRDEQYF.

The rearrangement uses TRBV4-2 and TRBJ2-1; no clear D. CDR1 is LGHNA and CDR2 is YNFKEQ in the germline V gene. The ends were cut back, 1 base at V and 5 bases at J, with 6 bases in the middle. The CDR3 is made up of 13 amino acids. This chain's CDR3 is CASSQGDNNEQFF. For the CDR3, the DNA is TGTGCCAGCAGCCAAGGCGATAACAATGAGCAGTTCTTC.

The V call is TRBV28, the J call TRBJ2-7; 7 bases fit TRBD2. The CDR3 covers 16 residues. The junction had 15 bases not matched to a gene; V was cut back by 3 bases and J by 7 bases. Germline V gene sequence: CDR1 MDHEN, CDR2 SYDVKM. The CDR3 loop reads CASSFAGAGVVKEQYF. DNA of the CDR3: TGTGCCAGCAGTTTTGCAGGCGCGGGAGTAGTAAAAGAGCAGTACTTC.

This clone was detected only a few times. The V call is TRBV19, the J call TRBJ2-7; D is undetermined. Germline loops: CDR1 LNHDA, CDR2 SQIVND (reference sequence). CDR3 length: 12 amino acids. V was cut by 5 bases and J by 5 bases, with 10 bases left in between. The CDR3 loop reads CASSQQNHEQYF. CDR3 coding DNA: TGTGCCAGTAGTCAACAGAACCACGAGCAGTACTTC.

This sequence joins TRBV28 and TRBJ2-7; 8 nucleotides agree with TRBD1. Trimming removed 4 bases from V and 3 bases from J; junction bases left unmatched: 17. This CDR3 contains 18 residues. CDR1 MDHEN and CDR2 SYDVKM come from the germline V gene. The CDR3 is CASSYPLQGTGRIYEQYF. CDR3 in DNA: TGTGCCAGCAGTTATCCACTTCAGGGGACAGGACGGATCTACGAGCAGTACTTC.

The chain uses TRBV6-1 and TRBJ2-7; perhaps TRBD2 as D (6 bases). V was shortened by 1 base and J by 3 bases, with 10 bases between the two germline ends. Germline V gives CDR1 MNHNS, CDR2 SASEGT. There are 14 residues in the CDR3. CDR3 amino acids: CASSEVGGDYEQYF. The CDR3 DNA reads TGTGCCAGCAGTGAAGTGGGGGGTGACTACGAGCAGTACTTC.

The gene calls are TRBV27 and TRBJ1-2; TRBD1 matches 7 bases. V lost 3 bases and J lost 8; bases outside the gene matches: 6. The germline gives CDR1 MNHEY, CDR2 SMNVEV (reference sequence). The CDR3 runs to 13 residues. The CDR3 protein is CASSFGTGEGYTF. CDR3 nucleotides: TGTGCCAGCAGTTTCGGCACAGGGGAAGGCTACACCTTC.

The chain couples TRBV5-1 to TRBJ1-1; D is possibly TRBD1 (5 bases). Trimming shortened V by 2 bases and J by 1 base, and 9 bases separated the two germline ends. CDR1 and CDR2 from the germline V gene are SGHRS and YFSETQ. CDR3 length: 14 residues. The CDR3 reads CASSLAGQNTEAFF. DNA of the CDR3: TGCGCCAGCAGCTTAGCTGGACAGAACACTGAAGCTTTCTTT.

The sample holds a few counts of this clone. V and J are TRBV7-2 and TRBJ2-1; 7 bases match TRBD2. Germline lookup yields CDR1 SGHTA and CDR2 FQGNSA. J was trimmed by 0 bases and V by 5 bases; bases with no gene match: 10. This CDR3 is 17 amino acids long. CDR3 in amino acids: CASSRAGGESSYNEQFF. The CDR3 region has the DNA TGTGCCAGCAGCAGGGCTGGGGGGGAGAGCTCCTACAATGAGCAGTTCTTC.

The chain recombines TRBV10-3 with TRBJ2-1; 9 bases map to TRBD1. The CDR3 extends over 17 amino acids. From germline, CDR1 is ENHRY and CDR2 SYGVKD. V was clipped by 3 bases and J by 7 bases; unmatched bases: 13. The CDR3 loop is CAISETYLGTGKNEQFF. CDR3 in DNA: TGTGCCATCAGTGAAACCTACCTAGGGACAGGGAAAAATGAGCAGTTCTTC.